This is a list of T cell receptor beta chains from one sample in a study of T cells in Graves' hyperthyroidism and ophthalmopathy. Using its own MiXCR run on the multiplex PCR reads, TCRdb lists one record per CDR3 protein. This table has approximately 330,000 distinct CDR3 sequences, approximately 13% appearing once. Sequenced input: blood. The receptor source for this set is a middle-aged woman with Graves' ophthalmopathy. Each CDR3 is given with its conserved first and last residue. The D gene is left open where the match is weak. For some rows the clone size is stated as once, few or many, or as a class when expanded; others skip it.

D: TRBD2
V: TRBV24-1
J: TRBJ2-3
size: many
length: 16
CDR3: CATSDHSGGRTDTQYF
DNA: TGTGCCACCAGTGATCATAGCGGGGGCAGAACAGATACGCAGTATTTT

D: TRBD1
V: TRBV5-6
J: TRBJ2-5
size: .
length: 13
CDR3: CASSTGTERAQYF
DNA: TGTGCCAGCAGCACCGGGACAGAAAGGGCCCAGTACTTC

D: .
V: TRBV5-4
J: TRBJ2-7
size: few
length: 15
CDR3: CASSPDTLSSYEQYF
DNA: TGTGCCAGCAGCCCGGACACCCTGAGCTCCTACGAGCAGTACTTC

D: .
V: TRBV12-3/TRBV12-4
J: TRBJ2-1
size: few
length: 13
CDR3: CASSHYRPNEQFF
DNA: TGTGCCAGCAGTCACTACAGACCCAATGAGCAGTTCTTC

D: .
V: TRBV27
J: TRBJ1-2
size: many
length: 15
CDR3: CASSFAPSWRYGYTF
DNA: TGTGCCAGCAGTTTCGCCCCCAGCTGGCGATATGGCTACACCTTC

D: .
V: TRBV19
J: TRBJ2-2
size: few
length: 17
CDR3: CASIPHGKGKNTGELFF
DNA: TGTGCCAGTATCCCTCACGGGAAGGGGAAAAACACCGGGGAGCTGTTTTTT

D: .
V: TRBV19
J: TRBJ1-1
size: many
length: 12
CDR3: CASNRDTAEAFF
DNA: TGTGCCAGTAATCGGGACACGGCTGAAGCTTTCTTT

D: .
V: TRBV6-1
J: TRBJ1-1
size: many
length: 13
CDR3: CASGETVNTEAFF
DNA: TGTGCCAGCGGTGAAACCGTGAACACTGAAGCTTTCTTT

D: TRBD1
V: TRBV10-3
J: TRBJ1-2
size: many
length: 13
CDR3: CAAASGQNYGYTF
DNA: TGTGCCGCCGCCTCGGGACAGAACTATGGCTACACCTTC

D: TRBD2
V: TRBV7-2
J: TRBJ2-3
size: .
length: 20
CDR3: CASSLDPPEASGRLTDTQYF
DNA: TGTGCCAGCAGCTTAGATCCCCCGGAGGCTAGCGGGAGACTCACAGATACGCAGTATTTT

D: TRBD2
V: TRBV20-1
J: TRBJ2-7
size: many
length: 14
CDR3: CSARVKRGGREQYF
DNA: TGCAGTGCTAGAGTGAAGCGGGGGGGTCGCGAGCAGTACTTC

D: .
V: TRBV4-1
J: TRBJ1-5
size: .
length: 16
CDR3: CASSQQGPYINQPQHF
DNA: TGCGCCAGCAGCCAACAGGGCCCTTATATCAATCAGCCCCAGCATTTT

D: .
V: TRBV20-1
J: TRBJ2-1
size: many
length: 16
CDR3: CSARDLGVSSYNEQFF
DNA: TGCAGTGCTAGAGATCTCGGGGTGAGCTCCTACAATGAGCAGTTCTTC

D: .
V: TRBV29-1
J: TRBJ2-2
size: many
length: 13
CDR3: CSVMRTATGELFF
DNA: TGCAGCGTTATGCGGACAGCGACCGGGGAGCTGTTTTTT

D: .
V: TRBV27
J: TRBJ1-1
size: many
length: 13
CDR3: CASSRPSAQEAFF
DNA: TGTGCCAGCAGTCGTCCATCGGCACAGGAAGCTTTCTTT

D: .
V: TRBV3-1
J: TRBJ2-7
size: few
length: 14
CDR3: CASSQGLGTYEQYF
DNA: TGTGCCAGCAGCCAAGGTCTGGGCACCTACGAGCAGTACTTC

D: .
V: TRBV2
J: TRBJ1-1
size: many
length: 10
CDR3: CAVGGTEAFF
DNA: TGTGCCGTCGGGGGGACTGAAGCTTTCTTT

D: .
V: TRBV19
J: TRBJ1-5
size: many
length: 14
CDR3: CASSIGGREQPQHF
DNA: TGTGCCAGTAGTATAGGAGGGCGCGAACAGCCCCAGCATTTT

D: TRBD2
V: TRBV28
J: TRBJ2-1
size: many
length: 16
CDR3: CASSSPSGRGVDEQFF
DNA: TGTGCCAGCAGTTCTCCTAGCGGGAGAGGCGTGGATGAGCAGTTCTTC

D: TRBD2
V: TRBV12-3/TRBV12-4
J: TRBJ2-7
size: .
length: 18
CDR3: CAGSSLAGGPKYSYEQYF
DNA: TGTGCCGGCAGTTCACTAGCGGGAGGGCCAAAATACTCCTACGAGCAGTACTTC

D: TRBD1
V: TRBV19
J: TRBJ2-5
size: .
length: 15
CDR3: CASSIRTGNGETQYF
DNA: TGTGCCAGTAGTATAAGGACAGGGAATGGCGAGACCCAGTACTTC

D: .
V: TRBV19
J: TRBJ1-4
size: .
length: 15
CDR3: CASSIVAARREKLFF
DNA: TGTGCCAGTAGTATAGTAGCAGCCAGACGTGAAAAACTGTTTTTT

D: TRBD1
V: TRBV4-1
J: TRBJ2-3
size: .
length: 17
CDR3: CASSQAGQGARGDTQYF
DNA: TGCGCCAGCAGCCAAGCGGGACAGGGGGCGCGGGGAGATACGCAGTATTTT

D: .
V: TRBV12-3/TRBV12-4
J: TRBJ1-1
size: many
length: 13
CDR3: CASSDLMNTEAFF
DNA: TGTGCCAGCAGTGACCTCATGAACACTGAAGCTTTCTTT

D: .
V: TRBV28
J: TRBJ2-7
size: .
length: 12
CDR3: CASRAELYEQCF
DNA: TGTGCCAGCAGGGCGGAGCTCTACGAGCAGTGCTTC

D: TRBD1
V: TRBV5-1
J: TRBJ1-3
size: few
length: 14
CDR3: CASGTGTGKNTIYF
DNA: TGCGCCAGCGGAACCGGGACAGGGAAAAACACCATATATTTT

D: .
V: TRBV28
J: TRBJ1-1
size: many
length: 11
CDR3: CASNGNTEAFF
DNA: TGTGCCAGCAACGGGAACACTGAAGCTTTCTTT

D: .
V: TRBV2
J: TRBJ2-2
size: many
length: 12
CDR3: CASSVQSWELFF
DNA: TGTGCCAGCAGTGTCCAGTCGTGGGAGCTGTTTTTT

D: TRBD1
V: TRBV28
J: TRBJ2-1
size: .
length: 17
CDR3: CASSPSNGQGFYNEQFF
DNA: TGTGCCAGCAGCCCTTCAAATGGACAGGGGTTCTACAATGAGCAGTTCTTC

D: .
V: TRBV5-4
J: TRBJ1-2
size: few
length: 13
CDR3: CASSADKGRGYTF
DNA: TGTGCCAGCAGCGCGGACAAGGGTAGAGGCTACACCTTC

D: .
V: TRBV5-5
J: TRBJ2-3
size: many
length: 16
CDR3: CASSLKSGALTDTQYF
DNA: TGTGCCAGCAGCTTGAAGTCAGGGGCTTTGACAGATACGCAGTATTTT

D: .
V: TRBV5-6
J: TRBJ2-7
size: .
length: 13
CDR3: CASSHRDPYEQYF
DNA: TGTGCCAGCAGCCACCGGGACCCCTACGAGCAGTACTTC

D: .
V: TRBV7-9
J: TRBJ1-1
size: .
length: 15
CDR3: CASRGGPRRNTEAFF
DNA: TGTGCCAGCAGGGGCGGCCCGAGAAGGAACACTGAAGCTTTCTTT

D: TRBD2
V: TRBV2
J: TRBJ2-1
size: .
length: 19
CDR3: CASSDGGTSGRASGNEQFF
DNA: TGTGCCAGCAGTGACGGGGGAACTAGCGGGAGGGCCTCGGGGAATGAGCAGTTCTTC

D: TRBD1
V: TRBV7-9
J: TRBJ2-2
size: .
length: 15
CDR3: CASSRNGQGAWELFF
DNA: TGTGCCAGCAGCCGTAACGGACAGGGGGCCTGGGAGCTGTTTTTT

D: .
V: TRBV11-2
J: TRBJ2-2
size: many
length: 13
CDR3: CASSERGFGELFF
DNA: TGTGCCAGCAGCGAACGGGGTTTCGGGGAGCTGTTTTTT

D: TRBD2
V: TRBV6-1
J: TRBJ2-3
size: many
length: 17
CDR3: CASRLQIGGGPTDTQYF
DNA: TGTGCCAGCAGGTTACAAATCGGCGGGGGGCCGACAGATACGCAGTATTTT

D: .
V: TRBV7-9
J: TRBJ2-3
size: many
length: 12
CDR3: CASRLGGDTQYF
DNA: TGTGCCAGCAGACTCGGGGGAGATACGCAGTATTTT

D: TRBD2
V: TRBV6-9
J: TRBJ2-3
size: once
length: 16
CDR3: CASSYRGAGGTDTQYF
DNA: TGTGCCAGCAGTTATCGAGGGGCGGGGGGCACAGATACGCAGTATTTT

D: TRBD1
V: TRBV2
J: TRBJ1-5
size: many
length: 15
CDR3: CASSKDRGANQPQHF
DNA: TGTGCCAGCTCGAAGGACAGGGGGGCTAATCAGCCCCAGCATTTT

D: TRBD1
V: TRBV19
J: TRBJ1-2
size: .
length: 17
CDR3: CASIDLLRTGGSYGYTF
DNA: TGTGCCAGTATCGACTTGTTGCGGACAGGGGGCAGCTATGGCTACACCTTC

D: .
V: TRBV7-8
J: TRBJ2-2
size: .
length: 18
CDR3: CASSLELLAVKYTGELFF
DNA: TGTGCCAGCAGCTTAGAACTTTTGGCGGTGAAATACACCGGGGAGCTGTTTTTT

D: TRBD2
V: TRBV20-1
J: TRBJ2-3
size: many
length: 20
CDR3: CSARSVGGLAGGPSTDTQYF
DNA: TGCAGTGCTAGGAGTGTAGGGGGACTAGCGGGAGGCCCTAGCACAGATACGCAGTATTTT

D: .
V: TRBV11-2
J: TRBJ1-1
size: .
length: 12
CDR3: CASSAHRAEAFF
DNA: TGTGCCAGCAGCGCTCACAGGGCTGAAGCTTTCTTT

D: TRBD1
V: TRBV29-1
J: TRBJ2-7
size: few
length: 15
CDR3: CSVEVGTGRKYEQYF
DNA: TGCAGCGTTGAAGTCGGGACAGGTAGAAAATACGAGCAGTACTTC

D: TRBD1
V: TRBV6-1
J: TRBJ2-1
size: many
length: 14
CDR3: CASTKTGTYNEQFF
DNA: TGTGCCAGTACAAAGACAGGGACCTACAATGAGCAGTTCTTC

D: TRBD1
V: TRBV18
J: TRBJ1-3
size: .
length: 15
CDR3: CASSPATGSENTIYF
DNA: TGTGCCAGCTCACCGGCGACAGGGTCGGAAAACACCATATATTTT

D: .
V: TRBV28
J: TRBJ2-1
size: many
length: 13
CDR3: CASNRETPGEQFF
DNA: TGTGCCAGCAACCGGGAGACCCCCGGTGAGCAGTTCTTC

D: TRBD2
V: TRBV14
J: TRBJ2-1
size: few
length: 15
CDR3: CASSQDSGHSGPQFF
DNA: TGTGCCAGCAGCCAAGATTCCGGTCATAGCGGGCCGCAGTTCTTC

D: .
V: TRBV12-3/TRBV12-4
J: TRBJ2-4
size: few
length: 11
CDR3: CASSLSEGVYF
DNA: TGTGCCAGCAGTTTATCCGAAGGCGTGTACTTC

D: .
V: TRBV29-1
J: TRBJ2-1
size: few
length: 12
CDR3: CSARTGGNEQFF
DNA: TGCAGCGCCCGAACCGGGGGCAATGAGCAGTTCTTC